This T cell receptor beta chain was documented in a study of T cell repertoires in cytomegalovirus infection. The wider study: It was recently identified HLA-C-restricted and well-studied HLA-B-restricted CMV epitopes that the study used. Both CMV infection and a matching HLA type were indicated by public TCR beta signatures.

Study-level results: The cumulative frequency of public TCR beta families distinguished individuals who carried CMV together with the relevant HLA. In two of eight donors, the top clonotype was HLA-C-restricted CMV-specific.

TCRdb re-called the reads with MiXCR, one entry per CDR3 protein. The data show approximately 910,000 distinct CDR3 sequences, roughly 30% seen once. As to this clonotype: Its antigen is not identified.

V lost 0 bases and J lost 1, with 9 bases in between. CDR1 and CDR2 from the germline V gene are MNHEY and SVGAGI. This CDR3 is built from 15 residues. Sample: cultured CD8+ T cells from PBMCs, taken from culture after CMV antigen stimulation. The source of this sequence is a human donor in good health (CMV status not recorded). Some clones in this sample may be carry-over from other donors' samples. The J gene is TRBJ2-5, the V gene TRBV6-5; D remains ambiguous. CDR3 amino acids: CASSYSWGSQETQYF. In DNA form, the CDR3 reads TGTGCCAGCAGTTACTCCTGGGGATCCCAAGAGACCCAGTACTTC.